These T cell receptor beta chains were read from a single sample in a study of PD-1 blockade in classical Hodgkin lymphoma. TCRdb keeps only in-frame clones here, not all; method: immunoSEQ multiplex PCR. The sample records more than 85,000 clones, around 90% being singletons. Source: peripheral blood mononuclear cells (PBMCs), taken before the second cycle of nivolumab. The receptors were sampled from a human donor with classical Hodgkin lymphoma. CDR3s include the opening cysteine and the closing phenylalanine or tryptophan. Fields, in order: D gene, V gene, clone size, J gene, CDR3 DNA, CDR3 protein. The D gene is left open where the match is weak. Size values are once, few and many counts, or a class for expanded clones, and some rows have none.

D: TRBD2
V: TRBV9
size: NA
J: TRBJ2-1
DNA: TGTGCCAGCAGCACGGGGGGGACTTCCTACAATGAGCAGTTCTTC
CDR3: CASSTGGTSYNEQFF

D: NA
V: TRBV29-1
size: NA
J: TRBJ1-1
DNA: TGCAGCGTTGAAGATCTAGTGAACACTGAAGCTTTCTTT
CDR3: CSVEDLVNTEAFF

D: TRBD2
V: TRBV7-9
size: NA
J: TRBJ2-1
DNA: TGTGCCAGCGACAATGGAGCGGGGGCATACAATGAGCAGTTCTTC
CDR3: CASDNGAGAYNEQFF

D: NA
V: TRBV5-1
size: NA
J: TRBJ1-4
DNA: TGCGCCAGCAGCTTGGCAGGCAGTGTGGGTGAAAAACTGTTTTTT
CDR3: CASSLAGSVGEKLFF

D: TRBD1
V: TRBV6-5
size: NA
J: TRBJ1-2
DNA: TGTGCCAGCAGAGGGGTAGGGGGCGAGGACTATGGCTACACCTTC
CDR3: CASRGVGGEDYGYTF

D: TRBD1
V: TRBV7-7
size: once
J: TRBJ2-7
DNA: TGTGCTAGCAGCGTCAGACAGGGGGTGGGGTACGAGCAGTACTTC
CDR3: CASSVRQGVGYEQYF

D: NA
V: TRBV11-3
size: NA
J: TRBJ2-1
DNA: TGTGCCAGCAGCTTAGATGGGACCGACAATGAGCAGTTCTTC
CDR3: CASSLDGTDNEQFF

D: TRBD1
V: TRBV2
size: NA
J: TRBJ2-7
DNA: TGTGCCAGCAGTGATCCGGGACAGGGGGCACGCTACGAGCAGTACTTC
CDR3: CASSDPGQGARYEQYF

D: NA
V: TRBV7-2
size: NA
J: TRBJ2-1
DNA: TGTGCCAGCAGCTTAGCTAGCGGAGCCCCCTACAATGAGCAGTTCTTC
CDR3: CASSLASGAPYNEQFF

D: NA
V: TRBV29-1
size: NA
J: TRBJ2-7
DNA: TGCAGCGCCGGAGACAGTTCCTACGAGCAGTACTTC
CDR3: CSAGDSSYEQYF

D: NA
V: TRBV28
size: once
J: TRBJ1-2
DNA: TGTGCCAGCACCATGACAGCGGTAAACTATGGCTACACCTTC
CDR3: CASTMTAVNYGYTF

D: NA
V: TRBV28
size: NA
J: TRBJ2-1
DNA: TGTGCCAGCAGCAAACAGGGTTTCGATGAGCAGTTCTTC
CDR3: CASSKQGFDEQFF

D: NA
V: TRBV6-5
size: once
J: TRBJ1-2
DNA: TGTGCCAGCAAGGGGGGGAACTATGGCTACACCTTC
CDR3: CASKGGNYGYTF

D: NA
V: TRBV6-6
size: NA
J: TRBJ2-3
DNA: TGTGCCAGCAGTTATGTACGGAGGGCCGAGAGGGATACGCAGTATTTT
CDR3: CASSYVRRAERDTQYF

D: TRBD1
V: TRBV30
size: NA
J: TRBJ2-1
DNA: TGTGCCTGGAGTGGGCTAGGCCGAAACAGGGGCATCTATGAGCAGTTCTTC
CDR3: CAWSGLGRNRGIYEQFF

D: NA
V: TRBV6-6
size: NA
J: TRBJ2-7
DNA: TGTGCCAGCAGTTCTCAACAGGGCTACGAGCAGTACTTC
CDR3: CASSSQQGYEQYF

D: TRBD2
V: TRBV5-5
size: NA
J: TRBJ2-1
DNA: TGTGCCAGCAGCTTTGGACTAGCGGGAGAGGCGGGCAATGAGCAGTTCTTC
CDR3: CASSFGLAGEAGNEQFF

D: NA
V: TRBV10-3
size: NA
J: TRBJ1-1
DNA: TGTGCCATCAAGCAGCAGGTTGCAACTGAAGCTTTCTTT
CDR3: CAIKQQVATEAFF

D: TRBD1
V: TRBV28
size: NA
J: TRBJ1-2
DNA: TGTGCCAGCAGTCATAAGGGGGCGGACTACATCGGTGTCTATGGCTACACCTTC
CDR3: CASSHKGADYIGVYGYTF

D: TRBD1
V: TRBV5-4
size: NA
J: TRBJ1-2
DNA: TGTGCCAGCAGCTCGAGCGGGACAGGGGACTATGGCTACACCTTC
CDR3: CASSSSGTGDYGYTF

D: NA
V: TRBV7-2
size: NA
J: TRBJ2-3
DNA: TGTGCCAGCAGCTTAGGGCTAGGAGGTGCAGATACGCAGTATTTT
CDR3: CASSLGLGGADTQYF

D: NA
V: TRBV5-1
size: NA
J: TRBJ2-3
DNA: TGCGCCAGCAGTGAGGGAGTAAGCACAGATACGCAGTATTTT
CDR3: CASSEGVSTDTQYF

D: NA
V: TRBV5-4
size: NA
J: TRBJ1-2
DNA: TGTGCCAGCAGCCCCGGTGTCAGAGCTAACTATGGCTACACCTTC
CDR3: CASSPGVRANYGYTF

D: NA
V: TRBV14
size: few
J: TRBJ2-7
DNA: TGTGCCAGCAGCCGTGCCGGGCTACGCGAGCAGTACTTC
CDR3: CASSRAGLREQYF

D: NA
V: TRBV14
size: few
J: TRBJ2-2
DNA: TGTGCCAGCAGCCCACTACGGGACACCGGGGAGCTGTTTTTT
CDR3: CASSPLRDTGELFF

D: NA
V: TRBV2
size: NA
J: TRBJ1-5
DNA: TGTGCCAGCAGTGCAATACAAGGCGGCAGGGGCAATCAGCCCCAGCATTTT
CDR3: CASSAIQGGRGNQPQHF

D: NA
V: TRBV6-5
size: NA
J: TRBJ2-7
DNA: TGTGCCAGCAGTTACTCGCGGGGTAAGAGCGAGCAGTACTTC
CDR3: CASSYSRGKSEQYF

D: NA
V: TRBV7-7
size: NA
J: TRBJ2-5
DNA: TGTGCTAGCAGCCCGGGGACAATTGGAGAGACCCAGTACTTC
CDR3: CASSPGTIGETQYF

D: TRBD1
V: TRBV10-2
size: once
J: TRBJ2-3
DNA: TGCGCCAGCGAGAATTTCCCCCGGGACAGATACACAGATACGCAGTATTTT
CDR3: CASENFPRDRYTDTQYF

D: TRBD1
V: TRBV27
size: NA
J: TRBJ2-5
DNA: TGTGCCAGCAGTCGGGCAGGGGGATGGGAAGAGACCCAGTACTTC
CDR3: CASSRAGGWEETQYF

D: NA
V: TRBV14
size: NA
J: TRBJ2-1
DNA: TGTGCCAGCAGCCGGTCCCCCCGGGTGCGTGAGCAGTTCTTC
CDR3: CASSRSPRVREQFF

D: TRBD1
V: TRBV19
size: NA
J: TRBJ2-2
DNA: TGTGCCAGTAGTATAGATTGGGGACAGTTTAACACCGGGGAGCTGTTTTTT
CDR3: CASSIDWGQFNTGELFF

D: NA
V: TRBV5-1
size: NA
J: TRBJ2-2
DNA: TGCGCCAGCAGCTTGGATTCCGGAGCGAACACCGGGGAGCTGTTTTTT
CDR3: CASSLDSGANTGELFF

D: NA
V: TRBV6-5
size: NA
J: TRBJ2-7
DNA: TGTGCCAGCAGCAGAAGAGAGGGGGGTTACGAGCAGTACTTC
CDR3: CASSRREGGYEQYF

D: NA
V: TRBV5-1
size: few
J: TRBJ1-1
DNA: TGCGCCAGCAGCTTGGGGAGTTCTAGGAGCACTGAAGCTTTCTTT
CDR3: CASSLGSSRSTEAFF

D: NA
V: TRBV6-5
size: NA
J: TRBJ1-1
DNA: TGTGCCAGCAGTTACGACAGAATTGAAGCTTTCTTT
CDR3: CASSYDRIEAFF

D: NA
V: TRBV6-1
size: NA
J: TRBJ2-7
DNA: TGTGCCAGCAGCCGGAGGACAGAGTCCTACGAGCAGTACTTC
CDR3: CASSRRTESYEQYF

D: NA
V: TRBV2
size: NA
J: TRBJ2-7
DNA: TGTGCCAGCAGGGTCTCACAGGGATACGAGCAGTACTTC
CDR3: CASRVSQGYEQYF

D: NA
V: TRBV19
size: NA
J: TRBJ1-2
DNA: TGTGCCAGTAGTACCACAGGGTTGGGCGGCTACACCTTC
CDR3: CASSTTGLGGYTF

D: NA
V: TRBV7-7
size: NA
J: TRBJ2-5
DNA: TGTGCTAGCAGCGACGGGGTGACCCAGTACTTC
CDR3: CASSDGVTQYF

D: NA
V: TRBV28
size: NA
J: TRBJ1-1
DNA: TGTGCCAGCAGTTTCTCGGCAATTAAGATGAACACTGAAGCTTTCTTT
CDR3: CASSFSAIKMNTEAFF